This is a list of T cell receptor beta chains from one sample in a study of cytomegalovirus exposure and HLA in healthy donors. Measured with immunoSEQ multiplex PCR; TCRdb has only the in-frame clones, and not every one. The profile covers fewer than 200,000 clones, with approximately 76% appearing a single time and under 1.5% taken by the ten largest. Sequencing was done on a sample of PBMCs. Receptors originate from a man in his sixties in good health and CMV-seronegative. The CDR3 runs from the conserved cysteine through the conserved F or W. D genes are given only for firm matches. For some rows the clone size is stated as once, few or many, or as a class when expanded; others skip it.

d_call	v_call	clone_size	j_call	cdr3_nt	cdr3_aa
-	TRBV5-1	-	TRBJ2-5	TGCGCCAGCAGCCCTGGGACTTCCCAAGAGACCCAGTACTTC	CASSPGTSQETQYF
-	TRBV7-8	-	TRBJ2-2	TGTGCCAGCAGCTTACTAGCTACCACCGGGGAGCTGTTTTTT	CASSLLATTGELFF
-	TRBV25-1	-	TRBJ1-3	TGTGCCAGCAGTGTTGGGTGGGAGACTGGAAACACCATATATTTT	CASSVGWETGNTIYF
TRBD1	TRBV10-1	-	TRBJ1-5	TGCGCCAGCAGAAGGTACAGGGGGCGCGGGTGCAATCAGCCCCAGCATTTT	CASRRYRGRGCNQPQHF
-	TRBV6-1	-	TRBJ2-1	TGTGCCAGCACCCCCTCAAGGAGGGCCTACAATGAGCAGTTCTTC	CASTPSRRAYNEQFF
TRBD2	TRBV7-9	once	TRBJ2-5	TGTTCCAGCAGAGACAGGACTAGCGGGAGTAGGGAGACCCAGTACTTC	CSSRDRTSGSRETQYF
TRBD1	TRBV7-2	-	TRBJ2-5	TGTGCCAGCAGCGTACAGGGGGCGGGAGAGACCCAGTACTTC	CASSVQGAGETQYF
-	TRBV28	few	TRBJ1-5	TGTGCCAGCAGTTTCGGTAGAAATCAGCCCCAGCATTTT	CASSFGRNQPQHF
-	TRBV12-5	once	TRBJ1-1	TGTGCTAGTGGTTTGGTACCGGGAGCCACTGAAGCTTTCTTT	CASGLVPGATEAFF
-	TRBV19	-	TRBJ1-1	TGTGCCAGCTCCTCGGGGGGGGTGTGGAACACTGAAGCTTTCTTT	CASSSGGVWNTEAFF
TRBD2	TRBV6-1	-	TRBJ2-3	TGTGCCAGCAGGCGGGAGGGCCTCACAGATACGCAGTATTTT	CASRREGLTDTQYF
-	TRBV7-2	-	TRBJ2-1	TGTGCCAGCAGCTTACCGGGTAATGAGCAGTTCTTC	CASSLPGNEQFF
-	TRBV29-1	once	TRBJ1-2	TGCAGCGCGAGGGTTAACTATGGCTACACCTTC	CSARVNYGYTF
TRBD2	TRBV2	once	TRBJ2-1	TGTGCCAGCAGTGAATGGGGCGGGAGTTCATACAATGAGCAGTTCTTC	CASSEWGGSSYNEQFF
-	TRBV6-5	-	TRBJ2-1	TGTGCCAGCAGTTTAAAAGGGGGTGTGGGCCTGGGAGAGCAGTTCTTC	CASSLKGGVGLGEQFF
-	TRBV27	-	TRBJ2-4	TGTGCCAGCAGTTGGAGACAGGGACTAGCCAAAAACATTCAGTACTTC	CASSWRQGLAKNIQYF
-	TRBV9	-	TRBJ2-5	TGTGCCAGCAGCCCCCGGGGTGGGGAGTTGGAGACCCAGTACTTC	CASSPRGGELETQYF
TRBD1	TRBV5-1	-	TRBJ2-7	TGCGCCAGCAGCTTGGGGACAGGGTACGAGCAGTACTTC	CASSLGTGYEQYF
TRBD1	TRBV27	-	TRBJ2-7	TGTGCCAGCAGTCCCAGACAGGGGTCCCGCTACGAGCAGTACTTC	CASSPRQGSRYEQYF
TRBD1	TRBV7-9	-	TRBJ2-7	TGTGCCAGCAGCCCGCCGGGACAGGGGGCGTCAGAGCAGTACTTC	CASSPPGQGASEQYF
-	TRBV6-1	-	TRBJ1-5	TGTGCCAGCAGTGGACAGTATAGCAATCAGCCCCAGCATTTT	CASSGQYSNQPQHF
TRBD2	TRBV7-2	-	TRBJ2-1	TGTGCCAGCAGCTCGGACGGGGGGTCCTACAATGAGCAGTTCTTC	CASSSDGGSYNEQFF
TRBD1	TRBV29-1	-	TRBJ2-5	TGCAGCGTTCAGGGGACAGGGGGCGTGGAGACCCAGTACTTC	CSVQGTGGVETQYF
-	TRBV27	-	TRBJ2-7	TGTGCCAGCAATACCTATCCTCCCACCGAGCAGTACTTC	CASNTYPPTEQYF
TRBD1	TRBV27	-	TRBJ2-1	TGTGCCAGCATCCGGACAGGGGGCATTGATGAGCAGTTCTTC	CASIRTGGIDEQFF
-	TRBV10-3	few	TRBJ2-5	TGTGCCATCAGTGATGGCAGTCCATCAAAAGAGACCCAGTACTTC	CAISDGSPSKETQYF
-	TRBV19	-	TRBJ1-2	TGTGCCAGTAGCTCCCCCCCCAGAGGGCACTATGGCTACACCTTC	CASSSPPRGHYGYTF
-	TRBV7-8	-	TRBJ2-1	TGTGCCAGCAGCCCCCTCGAGCAGTTCTTC	CASSPLEQFF
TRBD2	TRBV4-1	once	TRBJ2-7	TGCGCCAGCAGCCAACACCCCCTGGGTAGCGGGGGATACGAGCAGTACTTC	CASSQHPLGSGGYEQYF
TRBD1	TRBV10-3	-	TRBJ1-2	TGTGCCCTCGGGACAGGGGTGGACTATGGCTACACCTTC	CALGTGVDYGYTF
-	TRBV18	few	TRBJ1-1	TGTGCCAGCTCACCCCCAGGGGACACTGAAGCTTTCTTT	CASSPPGDTEAFF
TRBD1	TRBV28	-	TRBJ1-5	TGTGCCAGCAGTACCGGGACAGGAGGAAATCAGCCCCAGCATTTT	CASSTGTGGNQPQHF
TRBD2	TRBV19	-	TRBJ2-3	TGTGCCAGTAGTATCCGCGGGGGGGCAGATACGCAGTATTTT	CASSIRGGADTQYF
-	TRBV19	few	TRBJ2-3	TGTGCCAGTAGTAGCCCGGGGGTAGCGAATAGTTATACGCAGTATTTT	CASSSPGVANSYTQYF
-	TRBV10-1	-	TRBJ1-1	TGCGCCAGCAGTGAGGGAACTACTGGGACTGAAGCTTTCTTT	CASSEGTTGTEAFF
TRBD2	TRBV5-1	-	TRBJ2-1	TGCGCCAGCAGCGCCGGACTAGAAGGTACCCATGAGCAGTTCTTC	CASSAGLEGTHEQFF
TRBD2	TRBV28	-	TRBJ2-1	TGTGCCAGCAGTTTACTAGCGGGGCGGGATGAGCAGTTCTTC	CASSLLAGRDEQFF
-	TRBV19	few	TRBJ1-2	TGTGCCAGTACGTTTAGGAGGGGCGGCTATGGCTACACCTTC	CASTFRRGGYGYTF
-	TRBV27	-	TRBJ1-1	TGTGCCAGCAGCTTCGACAGGTCGATGGGGACTGAAGCTTTCTTT	CASSFDRSMGTEAFF
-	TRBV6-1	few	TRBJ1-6	TGTGCCAGCAGTGAAGCTCCTCCGGGGACAAACTGGGCACCCCTCCACTTT	CASSEAPPGTNWAPLHF